One sample yielded the 28 T cell receptor beta chains listed below, sequenced in a study of blood T cell repertoires in COVID-19. Assay used: immunoSEQ multiplex PCR; TCRdb lists only in-frame clones, some missing. The repertoire holds about 42,000 clones, with approximately 90% as singletons. Sequenced material: peripheral blood. These receptors all stem from a human donor in a cohort sampled during active COVID-19.

V and J are TRBV4-3 and TRBJ2-5, with TRBD2 matching 9 bases. V dropped 0 bases and J dropped 1; count of bases not matched to a gene: 0. This CDR3 has 15 residues. Per germline, CDR1 LGHNA and CDR2 YSLEER. CDR3 sequence reads: CASSQERGGQETQYF. CDR3 bases: TGCGCCAGCAGCCAAGAGCGGGGGGGCCAAGAGACCCAGTACTTC.

The chain employs TRBV28 and TRBJ1-4; D might be TRBD1 (5 bases). CDR3 length equals 15 residues. V dropped 5 bases and J dropped 10 bases, with 20 bases sitting between them. Germline lookup yields CDR1 MDHEN and CDR2 SYDVKM. Here the CDR3 DNA reads TGTGCCAGCAGTCTCCGGGAAGGGGAGGGAGGAAAACTGTTTTTT. Encoded protein: CASSLREGEGGKLFF.

The J gene is TRBJ2-7, the V gene TRBV13; 9 bases agree with TRBD2. This CDR3 is 16 amino acids long. CDR1 PRHDT and CDR2 FYEKMQ come from the germline V gene (reference sequence). The junction had 12 bases not matched to a gene; V was cut back by 4 bases and J by 5 bases. In DNA, the CDR3 is TGTGCCAGCAGCTACTCCGCGGGGGGGCGGTACGACGAGCAGTACTTC. Translating it yields CASSYSAGGRYDEQYF. The variable domain in full, completed from reference TRBV13 and TRBJ2-7, reads AAGVIQSPRHLIKEKRETATLKCYPIPRHDTVYWYQQGPGQDPQFLISFYEKMQSDKGSIPDRFSAQQFSDYHSELNMSSLELGDSALYFCASSYSAGGRYDEQYFGPGTRLTVT.

The chain uses TRBV19 and TRBJ2-4; 7 bases agree with TRBD2. The CDR3 totals 13 residues. From germline, CDR1 is LNHDA and CDR2 SQIVND (reference sequence). Losses at the gene ends were 4 bases for V and 7 bases for J; bases not matched to a gene: 4. The chain's CDR3 is CASSRGGSNIQYF. The CDR3 DNA sequence: TGTGCCAGTAGTAGGGGGGGTTCGAACATTCAGTACTTC.

The chain links TRBV19 to TRBJ2-2; 9 bases match TRBD1. The CDR3 has 13 residues. The V gene end was trimmed by 9 bases and the J gene end by 6 bases; junction bases not matched to a gene: 5. Per the germline V gene, CDR1 is LNHDA and CDR2 is SQIVND (reference sequence). The CDR3 is CASRDRVAGELFF. The CDR3 region has the DNA TGTGCCAGCAGGGACAGGGTAGCCGGGGAGCTGTTTTTT. Combining the CDR3 with reference TRBV19 and TRBJ2-2 gives the whole variable domain DGGITQSPKYLFRKEGQNVTLSCEQNLNHDAMYWYRQDPGQGLRLIYYSQIVNDFQKGDIAEGYSVSREKKESFPLTVTSAQKNPTAFYLCASRDRVAGELFFGEGSRLTVL.

The CDR3 loop reads CASSLPGASTDTQYF. The DNA for the CDR3 is TGCGCCAGCAGCTTGCCAGGGGCTAGCACAGATACGCAGTATTTT. The gene calls are TRBV5-1 and TRBJ2-3; D perhaps matches TRBD1 (6 bases). The CDR3 sequence is 15 residues long. Germline V CDR1 and CDR2: SGHRS, YFSETQ. Trimming took 1 base from V and 0 from J, leaving 9 bases between them.

The chain employs TRBV6-5 and TRBJ1-1, with D maybe TRBD1 (6 bases). This CDR3 has 15 amino acids. The germline V gene encodes CDR1 MNHEY and CDR2 SVGAGI. V was cut by 6 bases and J by 6 bases, with 20 bases left in between. For the CDR3, the DNA is TGTGCCAGCAGCTACGACAGGAAGAGGGTCGCTGAAGCTTTCTTT. It specifies CASSYDRKRVAEAFF.

The chain links TRBV19 to TRBJ2-1; TRBD2 matches at 7 bases. The CDR3 covers 14 residues. Germline lookup yields CDR1 LNHDA and CDR2 SQIVND (reference sequence). J lost 0 bases, V lost 7 bases, and 3 bases had no gene match. CDR3 bases: TGTGCCAGTAATCCGGGGGGCTCCTACAATGAGCAGTTCTTC. Translated, it gives CASNPGGSYNEQFF.

The rearrangement uses TRBV3-1 (or the pseudogene TRBV3-2) and TRBJ2-5, with 11 bases identical to TRBD2. V trimming: 4 bases; J trimming: 4 bases; junction bases outside the gene matches: 8. Germline loops: CDR1 LGHDT, CDR2 YNNKEL (reference sequence). The CDR3 consists of 16 residues. This chain's CDR3 is CASSRTSGSGGETQYF. The CDR3 DNA sequence: TGTGCCAGCAGCCGGACTAGCGGGTCTGGGGGAGAGACCCAGTACTTC.

The chain carries TRBV19 and TRBJ1-5, with D unresolved. This CDR3 has 13 residues. V was cut by 7 bases and J by 4 bases, with 11 bases left in between. Germline CDR1 is LNHDA and CDR2 is SQIVND (reference sequence). The CDR3 reads CASKNSQNQPQHF. CDR3 bases: TGTGCCAGTAAAAACAGCCAGAATCAGCCCCAGCATTTT.

The CDR3 protein is CASSQDLRTGGQPQHF. Here the CDR3 DNA reads TGCGCCAGCAGCCAAGACCTCCGGACAGGCGGCCAGCCCCAGCATTTT. The genes are TRBV4-1 and TRBJ1-5; 7 nucleotides line up with TRBD1. The CDR3 covers 16 residues. V lost 0 bases, J lost 7 bases, and 9 bases stayed unmatched. Germline values: CDR1 MGHRA, CDR2 YSYEKL.

The J gene is TRBJ2-7, the V gene TRBV12-3 or TRBV12-4; D unclear. This CDR3 has 12 residues. V gave up 6 bases and J gave up 2 bases, with 8 bases separating them. In nucleotides, the CDR3 is TGTGCCAGCAGCCAGAATCCCTACGAGCAGTACTTC. Translated: CASSQNPYEQYF.

The chain combines TRBV30 with TRBJ1-1; D not certain. The CDR3 has 13 amino acids. Per the germline V gene, CDR1 is GTSNPN and CDR2 is SVGIG (reference sequence). V was cut by 3 bases and J by 5 bases, with 13 bases left in between. The CDR3 DNA reads as TGTGCCTGGAGGAAGAGGTTAGATACTGAAGCTTTCTTT. Protein sequence: CAWRKRLDTEAFF.

The chain carries TRBV27 and TRBJ2-3, with a weak D call TRBD2 (6 bases). The germline CDR1 and CDR2 sequences are MNHEY and SMNVEV (reference sequence). CDR3 length: 14 residues. V was clipped by 5 bases and J by 2 bases, with 11 bases between them. Written as DNA, the CDR3 is TGTGCCAGCAGTGTACGGGACTCCACAGATACGCAGTATTTT. Protein: CASSVRDSTDTQYF.

CDR3 sequence: CASSPEVIGELFF. DNA of the CDR3: TGTGCCAGCTCACCAGAGGTTATCGGGGAGCTGTTTTTT. The chain employs TRBV18 and TRBJ2-2, with D uncertain. The germline V gene encodes CDR1 KGHSH and CDR2 LQKENI. V was shortened by 2 bases and J by 7 bases, with 8 bases between the two germline ends. The CDR3 length is 13 residues.

This clone was picked up one time. This chain connects TRBV18 to TRBJ2-7; a weak D match, TRBD2 (6 bases). The CDR3 runs 15 residues. Looked up from germline, CDR1 is KGHSH and CDR2 is LQKENI. Trimming cost V 2 bases and J 2 bases, with 13 bases left between them. The CDR3 DNA is TGTGCCAGCTCACCAGCCGCGGGCGGGACCTACGAGCAGTACTTC. Protein: CASSPAAGGTYEQYF.

The V call is TRBV4-3, the J call TRBJ1-6, with a tentative D call TRBD1 (5 bases). The V end lost 0 bases, the J end lost 5 bases, and 17 bases lay between the germline ends. This CDR3 spans 18 amino acids. Germline V gene lookup returns CDR1 LGHNA and CDR2 YSLEER. This CDR3 reads CASSQELQGPHNNSPLHF. As DNA, the CDR3 is TGCGCCAGCAGCCAAGAACTTCAGGGCCCCCACAATAATTCACCCCTCCACTTT.

This chain connects TRBV2 to TRBJ1-2; D is perhaps TRBD1 (6 bases). The V gene's germline CDR1 is SNHLY and CDR2 FYNNEI. The CDR3 totals 14 residues. Deletions cut 6 bases from V and 4 bases from J, with 15 bases between. The chain's CDR3 is CASRGQSGGYGYTF. In DNA, the CDR3 is TGTGCCAGCAGAGGACAGAGCGGTGGCTATGGCTACACCTTC.

This clone was found once. The chain joins TRBV11-3 to TRBJ2-1, with D possibly being TRBD2 (5 bases). The CDR3 covers 12 residues. V lost 0 bases, J lost 15 bases, and 12 bases lay in between. The V gene's germline CDR1 is SGHNT and CDR2 YENEEA. This CDR3 reads CASSLDAEGPFF. CDR3 coding DNA: TGTGCCAGCAGCTTAGATGCAGAGGGCCCGTTCTTC. Looking up the rest from reference TRBV11-3 and TRBJ2-1 gives the full variable domain: EAGVVQSPRYKIIEKKQPVAFWCNPISGHNTLYWYLQNLGQGPELLIRYENEEAVDDSQLPKDRFSAERLKGVDSTLKIQPAELGDSAVYLCASSLDAEGPFFGPGTRLTVL.

The CDR3 region is CASSYSKFHGREGYTF. DNA for the CDR3: TGTGCCAGCAGTTACTCGAAATTCCACGGCCGGGAAGGCTACACCTTC. This sequence joins TRBV6-2 or TRBV6-3 and TRBJ1-2; no clear D. V was shortened by 0 bases and J by 8 bases, with 19 bases between the two germline ends. The length of the CDR3 is 16 residues. Germline V gives CDR1 MNHEY, CDR2 SVGEGT.

V gene TRBV18 combines with J gene TRBJ2-7; 11 bases match TRBD1. Germline values: CDR1 KGHSH, CDR2 LQKENI. CDR3 length: 15 residues. The junction had 8 bases not matched to a gene; V was cut back by 3 bases and J by 7 bases. The CDR3 here is CASSPSDRGPREQYF. CDR3 coding DNA: TGTGCCAGCTCACCCTCGGACAGGGGGCCACGGGAGCAGTACTTC.

This clone is termed medium-sized. The J gene is TRBJ2-3, the V gene TRBV2, with TRBD2 identical over 11 bases. V was pared by 7 bases and J by 5 bases, with 8 bases of the junction left unmatched. Germline V lookup: CDR1 SNHLY, CDR2 FYNNEI. The CDR3 is 15 amino acids. The CDR3: CASTVSGGAEDTQYF. Written as DNA, the CDR3 is TGTGCCAGCACGGTTAGCGGGGGGGCGGAAGATACGCAGTATTTT.

The chain carries TRBV2 and TRBJ2-3; 7 positions agree with TRBD2. This CDR3 comprises 17 residues. Germline V gene data show CDR1 as SNHLY and CDR2 as FYNNEI. Germline trimming cut 7 bases from V and 2 bases from J; bases unmatched to any gene: 15. The CDR3 DNA follows: TGTGCCAGCAATGGGAATTTGTGGGGGGGATCCACAGATACGCAGTATTTT. It translates to CASNGNLWGGSTDTQYF.

The chain couples TRBV7-9 to TRBJ2-2; D possibly corresponds to TRBD2 (6 bases). V lost 3 bases, J lost 5 bases, and 7 bases lay in between. Germline CDR1 and CDR2: SEHNR and FQNEAQ (reference sequence). This CDR3 spans 13 amino acids. CDR3 DNA sequence: TGTGCCAGCAGCTTCGGAGGGACCGGGGAGCTGTTTTTT. Protein: CASSFGGTGELFF.

The rearrangement links TRBV20-1 to TRBJ1-5, with no clear D. The CDR3 loop spans 14 amino acids. Trimming took 3 bases from V and 1 from J, leaving 10 bases between them. Germline lookup yields CDR1 DFQATT and CDR2 SNEGSKA (reference sequence). The CDR3 nucleotides read TGCAGTGCTAGTGTAGCGGGGAGCAATCAGCCCCAGCATTTT. It translates to CSASVAGSNQPQHF.

The chain combines TRBV2 with TRBJ2-2; 9 bases agree with TRBD1. The CDR3 runs 15 residues. CDR1 and CDR2 from the germline V gene are SNHLY and FYNNEI. The V gene end was trimmed by 4 bases and the J gene end by 3 bases; junction bases not matched to a gene: 3. In DNA form, the CDR3 reads TGTGCCAGCAGTGTCAGGACAGGGGACACCGGGGAGCTGTTTTTT. Its translation is CASSVRTGDTGELFF.

The CDR3 sequence is CASSPGTSGRSGELFF. The CDR3, as DNA: TGCGCCAGCAGCCCAGGGACTAGCGGGAGATCCGGGGAGCTGTTTTTT. V and J are TRBV5-1 and TRBJ2-2; TRBD2 aligns across 14 bases. The CDR3 length is 16 residues. The V segment lost 4 bases and the J segment 6 bases; nucleotides outside the gene matches: 5. The V gene's germline CDR1 is SGHRS and CDR2 YFSETQ.

The rearrangement links TRBV15 to TRBJ1-4; D is undetermined. V lost 4 bases and J 5 bases, leaving 8 bases between the germline ends. Germline CDR1 is LNHNV and CDR2 is YYDKDF (reference sequence). The CDR3 is 13 amino acids. CDR3 nucleotides: TGTGCCACCAGCACGGCAGCGAATGAAAAACTGTTTTTT. Encoded protein: CATSTAANEKLFF.